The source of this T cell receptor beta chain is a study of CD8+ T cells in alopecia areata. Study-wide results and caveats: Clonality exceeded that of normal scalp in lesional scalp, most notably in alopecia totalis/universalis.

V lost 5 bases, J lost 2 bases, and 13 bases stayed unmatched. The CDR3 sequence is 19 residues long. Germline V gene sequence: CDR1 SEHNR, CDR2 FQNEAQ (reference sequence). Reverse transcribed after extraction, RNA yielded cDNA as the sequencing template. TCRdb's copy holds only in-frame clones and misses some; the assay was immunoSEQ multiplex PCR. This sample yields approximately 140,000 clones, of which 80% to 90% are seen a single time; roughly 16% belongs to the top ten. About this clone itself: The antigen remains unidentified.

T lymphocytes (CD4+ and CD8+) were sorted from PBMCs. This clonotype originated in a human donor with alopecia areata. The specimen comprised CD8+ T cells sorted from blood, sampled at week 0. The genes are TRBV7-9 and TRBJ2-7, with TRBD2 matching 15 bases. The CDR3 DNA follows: TGTGCCAGCAGCACGAGACCGGGACTAGCGGGGGGCGGCCCCTACGAGCAGTACTTC. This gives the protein CASSTRPGLAGGGPYEQYF.